This T cell receptor (beta chain) was sequenced during a study of shared clonotypes between healthy human individuals. The protocol was immunoSEQ multiplex PCR, while the TCRdb copy is restricted to in-frame clones and leaves out a portion. The sample shows more than 400,000 clones, about 85% of them seen only once. This CDR3 region has 12 residues. The V and J ends lost 5 bases and 5 bases respectively, with 9 bases between them. Per the germline V gene, CDR1 is MDHEN and CDR2 is SYDVKM. The receptor was isolated from a woman in her forties in good health. Some clones in this sample may be carry-over from other donors' samples. Specimen: PBMCs. The chain links TRBV28 to TRBJ2-5; D gene uncertain. This chain's CDR3 is CASSLLRETQYF. The CDR3 DNA follows: TGTGCCAGCAGTCTTCTTAGGGAGACCCAGTACTTC.